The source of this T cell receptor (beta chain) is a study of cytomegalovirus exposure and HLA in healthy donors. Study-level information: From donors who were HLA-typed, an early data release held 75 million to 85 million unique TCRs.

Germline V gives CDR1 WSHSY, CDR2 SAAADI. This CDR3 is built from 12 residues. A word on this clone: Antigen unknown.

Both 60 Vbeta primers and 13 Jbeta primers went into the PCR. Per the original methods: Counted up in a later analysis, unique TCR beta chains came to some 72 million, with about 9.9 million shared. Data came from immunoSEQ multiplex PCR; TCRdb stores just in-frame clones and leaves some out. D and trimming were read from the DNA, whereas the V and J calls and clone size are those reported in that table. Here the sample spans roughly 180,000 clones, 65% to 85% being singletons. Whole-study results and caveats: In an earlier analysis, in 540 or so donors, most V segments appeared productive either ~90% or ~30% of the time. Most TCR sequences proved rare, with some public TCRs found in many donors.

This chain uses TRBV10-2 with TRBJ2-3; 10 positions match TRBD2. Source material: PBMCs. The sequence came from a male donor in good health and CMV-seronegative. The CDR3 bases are TGCGGAGCGGGGGGGTTCACAGATACGCAGTATTTT. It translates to CGAGGFTDTQYF.